These 27 T cell receptor beta chains originate from one sample sequenced in a study of T cells in Graves' hyperthyroidism and ophthalmopathy. What was amplified from RNA transcripts were TCR beta CDR3 regions. The TCR CDR3 was amplified in a first-round RT-PCR using the HTBI primer set. From the multiplex PCR reads, TCRdb called clonotypes with MiXCR, one entry per CDR3 protein. The repertoire consists of nearly 600,000 distinct CDR3 sequences, with 11% to 15% occurring once and the leading ten covering about 7%. Specimen: blood. The source of these receptors is a woman between 18 and 29 years old with Graves' ophthalmopathy.

In its sample, this clonotype was seen a few times. The chain has TRBV30 and TRBJ2-7; the D gene is possibly TRBD2 (5 bases). Trimming removed 7 bases from V and 2 bases from J, with 9 bases in between. Per the germline V gene, CDR1 is GTSNPN and CDR2 is SVGIG (reference sequence). The CDR3 runs 11 residues. DNA for the CDR3: TGTGCCTCCCCGGGGACCTACGAGCAGTACTTC. Translation: CASPGTYEQYF. Supplemented by reference TRBV30 and TRBJ2-7, the full variable domain reads SQTIHQWPATLVQPVGSPLSLECTVEGTSNPNLYWYRQAAGRGLQLLFYSVGIGQISSEVPQNLSASRPQDRQFILSSKKLLLSDSGFYLCASPGTYEQYFGPGTRLTVT.

The chain has TRBV5-5 and TRBJ2-5; 9 bases line up with TRBD2. The CDR3 covers 15 residues. CDR1 and CDR2 from the germline V gene are SGHKS and YYEKEE (reference sequence). The J segment lost 5 bases and the V segment lost 2 bases, leaving 7 bases of the junction unmatched. DNA for the CDR3: TGTGCCAGCAGCTTATGGTCTAGCGGGACTGAGACCCAGTACTTC. The encoded protein is CASSLWSSGTETQYF.

The CDR3: CASSFSGRSAYEQYF. The CDR3 DNA sequence: TGTGCCAGCAGCTTTAGCGGGAGGTCCGCCTACGAGCAGTACTTC. J is TRBJ2-7 and V is TRBV7-9; TRBD2 matches at 10 bases. The germline gives CDR1 SEHNR, CDR2 FQNEAQ (reference sequence). This CDR3 contains 15 residues. The J segment lost 2 bases and the V segment lost 3 bases, leaving 4 bases of the junction unmatched.

The rearrangement uses TRBV19 and TRBJ2-4; D remains unclear. CDR1 LNHDA and CDR2 SQIVND come from the germline V gene (reference sequence). The CDR3 is 18 amino acids. V was shortened by 1 base and J by 0 bases, with 16 bases between the two germline ends. The DNA of the CDR3 is TGTGCCAGTAGTATAGGCCCGCTACGATTACTAGCCAAAAACATTCAGTACTTC. This sequence encodes CASSIGPLRLLAKNIQYF.

The table lists this clonotype with a few counts. This chain connects TRBV6-1 to TRBJ2-7; D ambiguous. The CDR3 runs to 13 residues. CDR1 and CDR2 (germline): MNHNS, SASEGT. V was clipped by 1 base and J by 6 bases, with 10 bases between them. The CDR3: CASSEGRTIEQYF. DNA of the CDR3: TGTGCCAGCAGTGAAGGTCGGACGATCGAGCAGTACTTC.

There are a few counts of this clonotype. The gene calls are TRBV28 and TRBJ1-2; TRBD1 agrees at 11 bases. V shed 5 bases and J 7 bases; nucleotides not matched to a gene: 9. Germline lookup yields CDR1 MDHEN and CDR2 SYDVKM. The CDR3 is 15 residues long. For the CDR3, the DNA is TGTGCCAGCAGTGACGGACAGGGGGCGTCCGGTGGCTACACCTTC. Amino acid sequence: CASSDGQGASGGYTF.

This clonotype was recorded many times. Written as DNA, the CDR3 is TGTGCCAGCAGTGAGGGGCTAACCCAAAGCCTCAAAAACATTCAGTACTTC. Its protein is CASSEGLTQSLKNIQYF. V is TRBV2 and J is TRBJ2-4; the D gene is possibly TRBD1 (5 bases). The V end was cut by 3 bases, the J end by 3 bases, with 18 bases between. The CDR3 loop spans 17 amino acids. In germline, CDR1 is SNHLY, CDR2 FYNNEI.

Notes on this clonotype: This could be a read error, since a much larger clone is one nucleotide away. The chain links TRBV6-2 or TRBV6-3 to TRBJ2-7, with a possible D match to TRBD2 (7 bases). Germline assignment: CDR1 MNHEY and CDR2 SVGEGT. This CDR3 is 16 amino acids long. With 4 bases removed from V and 7 bases from J, the gap between germline ends came to 23 bases. The CDR3 coding sequence is TGTGCCAGCAGTTGCGCCACTAGGGAGGGGGGAAATGAGCAGTACTTC. Protein product: CASSCATREGGNEQYF.

The chain carries TRBV28 and TRBJ2-3; 9 nucleotides agree with TRBD2. The germline V gene has CDR1 MDHEN and CDR2 SYDVKM. Losses at the gene ends were 3 bases for V and 1 base for J; bases not matched to a gene: 5. This CDR3 has 16 residues. In DNA, the CDR3 is TGTGCCAGCAGTTTCCCTGGCGGGAGGGGCACAGATACGCAGTATTTT. Translated: CASSFPGGRGTDTQYF.

This clonotype was counted many times. The chain recombines TRBV6-1 with TRBJ2-1; tentatively, D is TRBD2 (5 bases). V dropped 7 bases and J dropped 0 bases, with 10 bases sitting between them. Germline V gives CDR1 MNHNS, CDR2 SASEGT. The CDR3 totals 14 residues. The CDR3 loop reads CASTRSGSYNEQFF. Here the CDR3 DNA reads TGTGCCAGCACCCGCAGCGGCTCCTACAATGAGCAGTTCTTC.

This clonotype was picked up many times. This chain links TRBV6-2 or TRBV6-3 with TRBJ2-2; 10 nucleotides match TRBD2. Germline CDR1 is MNHEY and CDR2 is SVGEGT. Trimming removed 8 bases from V and 4 bases from J; junction bases left unmatched: 10. This CDR3 region has 16 residues. The CDR3: CASQPASGRITGELFF. Written as DNA, the CDR3 is TGTGCCAGCCAACCCGCTAGCGGGAGAATCACCGGGGAGCTGTTTTTT.

This clonotype appeared many times. This chain links TRBV4-2 with TRBJ2-2, with TRBD1 matching 8 bases. V dropped 0 bases and J dropped 5; count of bases not matched to a gene: 5. The germline V gene has CDR1 LGHNA and CDR2 YNFKEQ. The CDR3 is 16 residues long. CDR3: CASSQDAGGWTGELFF. The CDR3 bases are TGTGCCAGCAGCCAAGACGCAGGGGGCTGGACCGGGGAGCTGTTTTTT.

This clonotype was seen ten or more times. This rearrangement joins TRBV10-3 to TRBJ1-5, with D unresolved. Germline assignment: CDR1 ENHRY and CDR2 SYGVKD. Trimming cost V 9 bases and J 1 base, with 10 bases left between them. This CDR3 is 13 amino acids long. CDR3 nucleotide sequence: TGTGCCATGGCCGTGGGGAGCAATCAGCCCCAGCATTTT. Amino acids: CAMAVGSNQPQHF.

The table lists this clonotype with many counts. The chain links TRBV6-1 to TRBJ2-1; 8 nucleotides match TRBD1. Germline CDR1 and CDR2: MNHNS and SASEGT. CDR3 length equals 17 residues. J lost 2 bases, V lost 0 bases, and 6 bases had no gene match. The CDR3 bases are TGTGCCAGCAGTGAAGCGGCAGGGGGCCTAGCCTACAATGAGCAGTTCTTC. Translated: CASSEAAGGLAYNEQFF.

This clonotype came up many times. The chain carries TRBV7-8 and TRBJ2-5; D uncertain. Germline CDR1 is SGHVS and CDR2 is FQNEAQ. This CDR3 is built from 15 residues. The V end lost 1 base, the J end lost 3 bases, and 12 bases lay between the germline ends. CDR3 DNA sequence: TGTGCCAGCAGCTTAGATCTATGGCGGAAAGAGACCCAGTACTTC. This encodes CASSLDLWRKETQYF.

This clonotype was seen a single time. The chain is built from TRBV12-3 or TRBV12-4 and TRBJ2-7, with 8 bases matching TRBD1. The CDR3 covers 13 residues. V lost 4 bases to trimming and J lost 4 bases; unmatched junction nucleotides: 3. The CDR3 sequence: CASSWRQGYEQYF. The CDR3 DNA sequence: TGTGCCAGCAGTTGGAGACAGGGGTACGAGCAGTACTTC.

This clonotype was picked up a small number of times. A much bigger clone sits one base away, suggesting this may be a read error. The chain carries TRBV3-1 and TRBJ1-1, with TRBD1 matching over 8 bases. The CDR3 totals 13 residues. Germline V gives CDR1 LGHDT, CDR2 YNNKEL (reference sequence). The CDR3 nucleotides are TGTGCCGGCAGTTTGGACAGGGAGGCTGAAGCTTTCTTT. Its translation is CAGSLDREAEAFF.

This clonotype appeared many times. The rearrangement uses TRBV5-1 and TRBJ2-2; no firm D call. The V end lost 2 bases, the J end lost 1 base, and 9 bases lay between the germline ends. The CDR3 covers 15 residues. Germline V gives CDR1 SGHRS, CDR2 YFSETQ. The CDR3 here is CASSLSSVNTGELFF. The CDR3 coding sequence is TGCGCCAGCAGCTTAAGTTCGGTGAACACCGGGGAGCTGTTTTTT.

This clonotype was counted many times. The chain combines TRBV28 with TRBJ2-5; D not resolved. The V and J ends lost 7 bases and 4 bases respectively, with 10 bases between them. CDR1 is MDHEN, CDR2 SYDVKM, per germline. The length of the CDR3 is 12 residues. The CDR3 bases are TGTGCCAGCACAGATCCTGGAGAGACCCAGTACTTC. The encoded protein is CASTDPGETQYF.

This clonotype was picked up many times. The CDR3: CASSPSGAADTQYF. The CDR3 DNA reads as TGTGCCAGCAGCCCATCCGGGGCGGCAGATACGCAGTATTTT. V is TRBV7-3 and J is TRBJ2-3, with D possibly called TRBD1 or TRBD2 (5 bases each). The CDR3 is 14 residues long. Trimming pared 5 bases from V and 4 bases from J, leaving 13 bases between. The V gene's germline CDR1 is SGHTA and CDR2 FQGTGA.

This clonotype was seen ten or more times. The chain recombines TRBV30 with TRBJ1-6; a weak D match, TRBD1 (6 bases). Trimming stripped 0 bases from V and 8 bases from J, with 14 bases between. Germline V gene lookup returns CDR1 GTSNPN and CDR2 SVGIG (reference sequence). The CDR3 sequence is 15 residues long. CDR3 coding DNA: TGTGCCTGGAGTGTACGAGGGACAATCGATTCACCCCTCCACTTT. Translating it yields CAWSVRGTIDSPLHF. Full variable domain (rest looked up from reference TRBV30 and TRBJ1-6): SQTIHQWPATLVQPVGSPLSLECTVEGTSNPNLYWYRQAAGRGLQLLFYSVGIGQISSEVPQNLSASRPQDRQFILSSKKLLLSDSGFYLCAWSVRGTIDSPLHFGNGTRLTVT.

In this sample, this clonotype turned up many times. The CDR3 region has the DNA TGCAGTGCTAGAGCGGACATAAATCAGCCCCAGCATTTT. Translated: CSARADINQPQHF. This chain joins TRBV20-1 and TRBJ1-5, with a tentative D call TRBD1 (5 bases). From germline, CDR1 is DFQATT and CDR2 SNEGSKA (reference sequence). The CDR3 is 13 amino acids. V lost 1 base, J lost 4 bases, and 8 bases lay in between.

The CDR3 protein is CAISERAGNGYTF. CDR3 bases: TGTGCCATCAGTGAGAGGGCAGGGAATGGCTACACCTTC. J is TRBJ1-2 and V is TRBV10-3; D may be TRBD1 (5 bases). The CDR3 spans 13 residues. Germline V CDR1 and CDR2: ENHRY, SYGVKD. Trimming shortened V by 2 bases and J by 6 bases, and 10 bases separated the two germline ends.

This clonotype has a count of ten or more. CDR3 sequence: CASSLHAHKNTEAFF. CDR3 bases: TGTGCCAGCAGCTTACATGCCCACAAGAACACTGAAGCTTTCTTT. The chain carries TRBV7-3 and TRBJ1-1; D gene unclear. V lost 2 bases and J lost 1, with 11 bases in between. Germline lookup yields CDR1 SGHTA and CDR2 FQGTGA. The CDR3 is 15 residues long.

This clonotype was seen many times. J is TRBJ2-7 and V is TRBV6-1, with D tentatively TRBD1 or TRBD2 (5 bases each). Trimming pared 5 bases from V and 0 bases from J, leaving 20 bases between. The germline V gene encodes CDR1 MNHNS and CDR2 SASEGT. The CDR3 loop spans 17 amino acids. Here the CDR3 DNA reads TGTGCCAGCAGTTCTCCTATTCTTGGGGGTCCCTCCTACGAGCAGTACTTC. Amino acid sequence: CASSSPILGGPSYEQYF.

Regarding this clonotype: Since no conserved phenylalanine or tryptophan closes the CDR3, a read error is the likely cause. This chain uses TRBV20-1 with TRBJ2-7, with a possible D match to TRBD2 (6 bases). Per germline, CDR1 DFQATT and CDR2 SNEGSKA (reference sequence). The ends were cut back, 3 bases at V and 2 bases at J, with 14 bases in the middle. The CDR3 has 14 amino acids. CDR3 sequence (DNA): TGCAGTGCTAGCCATAGCGGAGCCCCCTACGAGCAGTACTTA. This sequence encodes CSASHSGAPYEQYL.

V and J are TRBV3-1 and TRBJ1-6, with 9 bases lining up with TRBD1. There are 15 residues in the CDR3. Looked up from germline, CDR1 is LGHDT and CDR2 is YNNKEL (reference sequence). V shed 4 bases and J 7 bases; nucleotides not matched to a gene: 5. The CDR3 spells CASSLRDRDNSPLHF. CDR3 DNA sequence: TGTGCCAGCAGCCTCAGGGACAGGGACAATTCACCCCTCCACTTT.